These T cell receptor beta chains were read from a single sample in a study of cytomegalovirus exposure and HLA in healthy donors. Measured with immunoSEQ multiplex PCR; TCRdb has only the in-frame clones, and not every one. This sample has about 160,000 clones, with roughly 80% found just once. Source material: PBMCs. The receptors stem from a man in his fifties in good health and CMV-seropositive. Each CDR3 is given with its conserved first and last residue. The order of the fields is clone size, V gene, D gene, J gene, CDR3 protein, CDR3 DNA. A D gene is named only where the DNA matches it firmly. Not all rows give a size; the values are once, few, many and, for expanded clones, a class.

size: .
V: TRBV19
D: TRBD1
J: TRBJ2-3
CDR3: CASSVTGGKLNTQYF
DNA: TGTGCCAGTAGTGTCACAGGGGGAAAGTTAAATACGCAGTATTTT

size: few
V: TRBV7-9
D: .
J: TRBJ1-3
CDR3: CASSLSGRTAVSGNTIYF
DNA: TGTGCCAGCAGCTTATCCGGCAGGACAGCCGTATCTGGAAACACCATATATTTT

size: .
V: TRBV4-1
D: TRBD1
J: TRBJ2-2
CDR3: CASRSGTGVTGELFF
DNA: TGCGCCAGCAGATCCGGGACAGGGGTTACCGGGGAGCTGTTTTTT

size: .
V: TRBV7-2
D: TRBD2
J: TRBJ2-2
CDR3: CASSLVGSGGADTGELFF
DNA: TGTGCCAGCAGCTTAGTTGGTAGCGGGGGGGCTGACACCGGGGAGCTGTTTTTT

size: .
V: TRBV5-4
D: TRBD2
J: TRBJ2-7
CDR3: CASSLGTSGISYEQYF
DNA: TGTGCCAGCAGCTTGGGGACTAGCGGGATTTCCTACGAGCAGTACTTC

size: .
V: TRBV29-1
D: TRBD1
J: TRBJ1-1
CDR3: CSVKALHRGRDTEAFF
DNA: TGCAGCGTAAAAGCCCTTCACAGGGGACGGGACACTGAAGCTTTCTTT

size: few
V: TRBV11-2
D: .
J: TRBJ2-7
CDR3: CASSLEAGQSLYEQYF
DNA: TGTGCCAGCAGCTTAGAGGCTGGGCAGTCCCTTTACGAGCAGTACTTC

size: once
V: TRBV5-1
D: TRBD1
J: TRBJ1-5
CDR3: CASSLTGQPNQPQHF
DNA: TGCGCCAGCAGCCTAACGGGACAGCCCAATCAGCCCCAGCATTTT

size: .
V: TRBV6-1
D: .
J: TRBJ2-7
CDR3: CASSGTRLAYEQYF
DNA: TGTGCCAGCAGTGGTACCAGGTTGGCCTACGAGCAGTACTTC

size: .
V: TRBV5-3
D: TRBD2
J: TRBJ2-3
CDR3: CARIAGETDTQYF
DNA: TGTGCCAGAATAGCGGGTGAAACAGATACGCAGTATTTT

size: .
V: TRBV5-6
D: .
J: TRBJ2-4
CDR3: CASSLVGQGLAKNIQYF
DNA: TGTGCCAGCAGCTTGGTTGGTCAGGGATTAGCCAAAAACATTCAGTACTTC

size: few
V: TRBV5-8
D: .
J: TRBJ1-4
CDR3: CASSLRGLGTNEKLFF
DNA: TGTGCCAGCAGCTTGCGAGGGTTGGGAACTAATGAAAAACTGTTTTTT

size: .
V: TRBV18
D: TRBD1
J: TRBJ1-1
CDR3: CASSPPPGGWNTEAFF
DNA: TGTGCCAGCTCACCACCCCCAGGGGGCTGGAACACTGAAGCTTTCTTT

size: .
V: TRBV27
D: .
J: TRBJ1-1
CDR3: CASSLDRGLNTEAFF
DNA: TGTGCCAGCAGTTTGGATAGGGGACTTAACACTGAAGCTTTCTTT

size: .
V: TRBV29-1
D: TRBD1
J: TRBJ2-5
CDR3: CSVWDRARETQYF
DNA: TGCAGCGTGTGGGACAGGGCGAGGGAGACCCAGTACTTC

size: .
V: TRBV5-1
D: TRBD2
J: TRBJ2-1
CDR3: CASSKRGAGEQFF
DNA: TGCGCCAGCAGCAAGCGGGGGGCCGGCGAGCAGTTCTTC

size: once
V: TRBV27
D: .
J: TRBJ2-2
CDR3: CASSPLSGAAGELFF
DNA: TGTGCCAGCAGTCCCCTTAGCGGCGCGGCCGGGGAGCTGTTTTTT

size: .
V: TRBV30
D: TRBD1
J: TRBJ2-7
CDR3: CAWNQGAAYEQYF
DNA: TGTGCCTGGAATCAGGGGGCCGCCTACGAGCAGTACTTC

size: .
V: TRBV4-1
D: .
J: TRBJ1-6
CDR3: CASSSEGGNSYNSPLHF
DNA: TGCGCCAGCAGCTCCGAGGGGGGGAACTCCTATAATTCACCCCTCCACTTT

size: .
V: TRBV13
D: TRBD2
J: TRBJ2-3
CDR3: CASRTGLAGSFGTDTQYF
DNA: TGTGCCAGCAGAACGGGACTAGCGGGATCTTTCGGCACAGATACGCAGTATTTT

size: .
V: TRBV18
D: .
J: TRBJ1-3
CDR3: CASSPVTGFGNTIYF
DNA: TGTGCCAGCTCGCCTGTCACAGGGTTCGGAAACACCATATATTTT

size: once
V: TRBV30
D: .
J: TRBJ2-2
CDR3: CAWSVLITGELFF
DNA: TGTGCCTGGAGTGTACTAATCACCGGGGAGCTGTTTTTT

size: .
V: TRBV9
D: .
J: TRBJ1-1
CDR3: CASSVVVGAYTEAFF
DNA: TGTGCCAGCAGCGTAGTTGTAGGGGCCTACACTGAAGCTTTCTTT

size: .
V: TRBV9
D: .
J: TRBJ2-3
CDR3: CASSVAGPAGDGDTQYF
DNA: TGTGCCAGCAGCGTAGCAGGACCAGCGGGCGACGGAGATACGCAGTATTTT

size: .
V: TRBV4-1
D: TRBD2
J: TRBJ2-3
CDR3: CASSQEMLGTSGEDTQYF
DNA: TGCGCCAGCAGCCAAGAAATGTTAGGGACTAGCGGGGAAGATACGCAGTATTTT

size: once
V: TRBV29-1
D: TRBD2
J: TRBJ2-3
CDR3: CSGQLAGGGDTQYF
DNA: TGCAGCGGCCAACTAGCGGGAGGAGGAGATACGCAGTATTTT

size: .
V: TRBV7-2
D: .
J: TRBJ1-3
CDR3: CASSLGVISGNTIYF
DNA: TGTGCCAGCAGCTTGGGAGTCATCTCTGGAAACACCATATATTTT

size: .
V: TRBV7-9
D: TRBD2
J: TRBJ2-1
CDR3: CASSLLSSGRRGDEQFF
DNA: TGTGCCAGCAGCTTATTGTCTAGCGGGAGAAGAGGCGATGAGCAGTTCTTC

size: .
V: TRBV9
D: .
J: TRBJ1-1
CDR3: CASSVGPENTEAFF
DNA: TGTGCCAGCAGCGTAGGGCCCGAGAACACTGAAGCTTTCTTT

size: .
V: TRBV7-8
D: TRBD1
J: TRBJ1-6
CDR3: CASSRQTGGSSPLHF
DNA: TGTGCCAGCAGCCGACAGACAGGGGGGAGTTCACCCCTCCACTTT

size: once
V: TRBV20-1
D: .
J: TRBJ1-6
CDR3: CSASRVALHF
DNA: TGCAGTGCTAGCAGGGTGGCCCTCCACTTT

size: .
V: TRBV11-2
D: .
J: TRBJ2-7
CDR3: CASSLTPSEQYF
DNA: TGTGCCAGCAGCTTAACACCCTCCGAGCAGTACTTC

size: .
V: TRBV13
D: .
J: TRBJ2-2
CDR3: CASSLATVRAPGELFF
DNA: TGTGCCAGCAGCTTAGCAACGGTGCGGGCCCCTGGGGAGCTGTTTTTT

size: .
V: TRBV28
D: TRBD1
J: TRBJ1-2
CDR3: CASSLAGQINYGYTF
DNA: TGTGCCAGCAGTTTAGCGGGACAGATCAACTATGGCTACACCTTC

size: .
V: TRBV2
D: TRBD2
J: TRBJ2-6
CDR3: CASSERPGGSGGANVLTF
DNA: TGTGCCAGCAGTGAACGGCCGGGGGGTTCGGGGGGGGCCAACGTCCTGACTTTC

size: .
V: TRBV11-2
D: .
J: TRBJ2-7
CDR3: CASSLTSYEQYF
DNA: TGTGCCAGCAGCCTTACAAGTTACGAGCAGTACTTC

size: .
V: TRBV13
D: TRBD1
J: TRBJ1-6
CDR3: CASGTGASPLHF
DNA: TGTGCCAGTGGTACAGGGGCTTCACCCCTCCACTTT

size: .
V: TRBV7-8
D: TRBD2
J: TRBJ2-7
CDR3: CASSLVSLAGNEQYF
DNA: TGTGCCAGCAGCTTAGTATCCCTAGCGGGAAACGAGCAGTACTTC

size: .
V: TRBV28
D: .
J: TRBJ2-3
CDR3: CASSFITDTQYF
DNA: TGTGCCAGCAGTTTCATCACAGATACGCAGTATTTT

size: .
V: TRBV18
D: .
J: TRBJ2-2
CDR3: CASSPRVQGLGTGELFF
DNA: TGTGCCAGCTCACCGCGCGTACAGGGATTAGGCACCGGGGAGCTGTTTTTT